This T cell receptor beta chain was identified in a study of cytomegalovirus exposure and HLA in healthy donors. On this clone itself: What it recognizes is unknown.

Germline V gene data show CDR1 as PRHDT and CDR2 as FYEKMQ (reference sequence). V dropped 3 bases and J dropped 2; count of bases not matched to a gene: 3. The CDR3 is 16 residues long. A multiplex PCR was run with 60 Vbeta primers and 13 Jbeta primers. The data were produced by immunoSEQ multiplex PCR, yet TCRdb's version contains in-frame clones alone and is incomplete. The table has 45,000 to 65,000 clones, 65% to 85% seen once. Whole-study results and caveats: Donors belonging to an Asian-associated ancestry cluster reportedly showed fewer N-insertions in productive TCRs than the roughly 670-donor mean, according to what a later analysis found. Accounts indicate the classifier identified cytomegalovirus status with strong specificity and sensitivity.

The rearrangement joins TRBV13 to TRBJ2-6, with 8 nucleotides matching TRBD1. The source material was PBMCs. The TCR comes from a man younger than 45 in good health and CMV-seronegative. CDR3 protein: CASSFHRGAGANVLTF. For the CDR3, the DNA is TGTGCCAGCAGCTTTCACAGGGGGGCTGGGGCCAACGTCCTGACTTTC.